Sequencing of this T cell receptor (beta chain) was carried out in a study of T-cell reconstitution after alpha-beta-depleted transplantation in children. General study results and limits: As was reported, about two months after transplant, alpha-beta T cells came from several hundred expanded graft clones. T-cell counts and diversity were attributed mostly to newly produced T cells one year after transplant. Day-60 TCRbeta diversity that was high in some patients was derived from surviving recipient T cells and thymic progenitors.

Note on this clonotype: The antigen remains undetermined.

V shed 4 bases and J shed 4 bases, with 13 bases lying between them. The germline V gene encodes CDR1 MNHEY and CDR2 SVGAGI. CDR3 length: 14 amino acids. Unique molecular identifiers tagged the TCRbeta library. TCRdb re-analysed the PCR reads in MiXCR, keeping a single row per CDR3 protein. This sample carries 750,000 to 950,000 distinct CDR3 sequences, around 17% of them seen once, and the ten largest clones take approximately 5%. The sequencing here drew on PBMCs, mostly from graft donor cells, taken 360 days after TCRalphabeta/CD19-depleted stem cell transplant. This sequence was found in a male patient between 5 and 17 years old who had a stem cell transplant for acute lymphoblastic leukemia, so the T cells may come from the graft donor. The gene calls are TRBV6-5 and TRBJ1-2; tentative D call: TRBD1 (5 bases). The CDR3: CASSLVAGGYGYTF. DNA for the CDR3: TGTGCCAGCAGTTTGGTCGCGGGGGGCTATGGCTACACCTTC.